The 9 T cell receptor beta chains reported below all come from one sample, sequenced in a study of blood T cell repertoires in COVID-19. Repertoires were generated with immunoSEQ multiplex PCR, while TCRdb's copy carries only in-frame clones and drops some. The sample has 200,000 to 250,000 clones; 80% to 90% are singletons. The sequencing input was peripheral blood. These receptor sequences come from a man aged 30 to 39 with active or convalescent COVID-19.

This clone came up once. The chain uses TRBV6-6 and TRBJ1-1; TRBD1 might be the D (6 bases). The CDR3 contains 14 residues. V was clipped by 2 bases and J by 2 bases, with 9 bases between them. Germline values: CDR1 MNHNY, CDR2 SVGAGI (reference sequence). CDR3 in DNA: TGTGCCAGCAGTTACGGCAGGGGAAACACTGAAGCTTTCTTT. Translation gives CASSYGRGNTEAFF.

The chain recombines TRBV7-2 with TRBJ2-1; the match to TRBD2 covers 7 bases. The CDR3 consists of 15 residues. Trimming took 5 bases from V and 2 from J; bases not matched to a gene: 6. From germline, CDR1 is SGHTA and CDR2 FQGNSA. The CDR3 sequence: CASSQGGPTYNEQFF. The CDR3 nucleotides are TGTGCCAGCAGCCAGGGAGGGCCTACCTACAATGAGCAGTTCTTC.

V gene TRBV3-1 (or the pseudogene TRBV3-2) combines with J gene TRBJ2-7; 8 positions match TRBD2. This CDR3 is 17 amino acids long. Germline trimming cut 3 bases from V and 5 bases from J; bases unmatched to any gene: 15. The V gene's germline CDR1 is LGHDT and CDR2 YNNKEL (reference sequence). The CDR3 protein is CASSHLPRGGQFNEQYF. The DNA of the CDR3 is TGTGCCAGCAGCCATCTCCCCCGGGGGGGCCAGTTCAACGAGCAGTACTTC.

The chain uses TRBV28 and TRBJ1-1, with 8 nucleotides matching TRBD1. The CDR3 extends over 19 amino acids. Germline CDR1 MDHEN, CDR2 SYDVKM. J gave up 0 bases and V 2 bases, and 14 bases lay outside the gene matches. The CDR3 protein is CASSLRYHRGTTVNTEAFF. For the CDR3, the DNA is TGTGCCAGCAGTTTAAGGTACCACAGGGGGACAACAGTGAACACTGAAGCTTTCTTT.

The chain couples TRBV29-1 to TRBJ1-5; D is unclear. Trimming left V 1 base short and J 0 bases short, with 7 bases between. The CDR3 has 14 amino acids. Germline V gives CDR1 SQVTM, CDR2 ANQGSEA. As DNA, the CDR3 is TGCAGCGTTGAAGCGCGGATTAGCAATCAGCCCCAGCATTTT. This encodes CSVEARISNQPQHF.

The chain is built from TRBV30 and TRBJ1-1; no clear D. The V and J ends lost 4 bases and 6 bases respectively, with 12 bases between them. The CDR3 has 12 amino acids. CDR1 and CDR2 (germline): GTSNPN, SVGIG (reference sequence). This CDR3 is CAWTLVRAEAFF. CDR3 bases: TGTGCCTGGACCCTAGTTCGCGCTGAAGCTTTCTTT.

The gene calls are TRBV6-2 or TRBV6-3 and TRBJ1-1; 8 bases match TRBD1. The CDR3 length is 13 residues. The germline V gene has CDR1 MNHEY and CDR2 SVGEGT. V was clipped by 7 bases and J by 10 bases; unmatched bases: 11. The CDR3 loop reads CASTPGTGLGAFF. DNA of the CDR3: TGTGCCAGCACCCCCGGGACAGGCCTCGGAGCTTTCTTT.

The rearrangement links TRBV15 to TRBJ2-3; D is perhaps TRBD2 (6 bases). The V gene's germline CDR1 is LNHNV and CDR2 YYDKDF (reference sequence). The V end was cut by 2 bases, the J end by 0 bases, with 12 bases between. The CDR3 is made up of 16 amino acids. DNA for the CDR3: TGTGCCACCAGCAGACTGGCGGGGAGCAGCACAGATACGCAGTATTTT. Encoded protein: CATSRLAGSSTDTQYF.

V usage is TRBV5-6 and J usage is TRBJ2-5; weak D call: TRBD1 (6 bases). Germline assignment: CDR1 SGHDT and CDR2 YYEEEE. V was cut by 4 bases and J by 3 bases, with 16 bases left in between. The CDR3 has 15 amino acids. CDR3 coding DNA: TGTGCCAGCAGCGAAGAGGGGCAGGGGAAAGAGACCCAGTACTTC. It codes for CASSEEGQGKETQYF.